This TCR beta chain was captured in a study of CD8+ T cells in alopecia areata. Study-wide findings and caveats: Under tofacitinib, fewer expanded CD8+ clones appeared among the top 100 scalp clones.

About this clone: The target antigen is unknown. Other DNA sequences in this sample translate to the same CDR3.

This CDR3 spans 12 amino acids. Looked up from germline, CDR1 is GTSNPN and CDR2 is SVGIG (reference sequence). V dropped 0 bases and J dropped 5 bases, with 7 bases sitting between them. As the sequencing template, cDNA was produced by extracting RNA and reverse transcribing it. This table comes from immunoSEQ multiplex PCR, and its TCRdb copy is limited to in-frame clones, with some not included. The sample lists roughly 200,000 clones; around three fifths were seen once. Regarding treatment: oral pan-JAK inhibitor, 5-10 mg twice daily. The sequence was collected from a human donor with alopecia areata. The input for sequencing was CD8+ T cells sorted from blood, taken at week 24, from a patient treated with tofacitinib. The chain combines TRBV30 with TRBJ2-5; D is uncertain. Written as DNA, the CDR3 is TGTGCCTGGAGTGTGGTGGGGGAGACCCAGTACTTC. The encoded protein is CAWSVVGETQYF.